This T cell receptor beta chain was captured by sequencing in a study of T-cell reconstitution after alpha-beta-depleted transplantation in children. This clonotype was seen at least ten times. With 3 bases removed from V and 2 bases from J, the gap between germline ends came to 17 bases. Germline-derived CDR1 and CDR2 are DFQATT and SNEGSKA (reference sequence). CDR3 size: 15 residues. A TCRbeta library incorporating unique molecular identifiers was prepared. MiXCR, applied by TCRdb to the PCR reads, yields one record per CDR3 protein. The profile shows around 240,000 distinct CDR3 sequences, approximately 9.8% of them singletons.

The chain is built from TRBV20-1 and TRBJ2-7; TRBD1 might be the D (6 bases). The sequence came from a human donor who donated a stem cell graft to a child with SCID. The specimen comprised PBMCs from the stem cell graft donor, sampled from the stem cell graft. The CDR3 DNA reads TGCAGTGCTAGGGATGACAGGATGCTCCCCTACGAGCAGTACTTC. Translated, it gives CSARDDRMLPYEQYF.